This T cell receptor (beta chain) derives from a study of shared clonotypes between healthy human individuals. Assay: immunoSEQ multiplex PCR; the TCRdb copy retains only in-frame clones and omits some. This sample has millions of clones; about 94% occur once, and the top ten carry 0.9% to 1.3%. The naive CD8 fraction comprised CD45RO-negative cells positively selected for CCR7 and excluded terminally differentiated effector memory CD45RA+ cells. This CDR3 region has 17 residues. After removal of 3 bases from V and 2 bases from J, the junction contained 12 bases not matched to a gene. Per the germline V gene, CDR1 is MNHEY and CDR2 is SMNVEV (reference sequence).

The receptor comes from a man aged 18 to 30 in good health. Sequenced material: naive CD8+ T cells sorted from blood. The V and J genes are TRBV27 and TRBJ2-7, with TRBD2 matching over 8 bases. CDR3 in DNA: TGTGCCAGCAGTTTGCTCTCCGCTCACGGGGGGGCCTACGAGCAGTACTTC. Translation gives CASSLLSAHGGAYEQYF.